Listed below are T cell receptor beta chains from one sample, sequenced in a study of early T cells in non-severe SARS-CoV-2 infection. Each CDR3 protein is one row after TCRdb ran MiXCR on the 5' RACE reads. This sample has 75,000 to 80,000 distinct CDR3 sequences, with 11% found just once. Sequencing was performed on whole blood, taken at baseline. The receptors stem from an adult who was a healthcare worker with PCR-confirmed SARS-CoV-2 infection or an uninfected control (not recorded which). Both conserved end residues are part of each CDR3.

V	J	CDR3
TRBV20-1	TRBJ1-1	CSAKNGVGDTEAFF
TRBV12-3/TRBV12-4	TRBJ1-1	CASRLDPQETEAFF
TRBV9	TRBJ2-5	CASTETQYF
TRBV7-9	TRBJ2-3	CASSLGGLAGGTDTQYF
TRBV20-1	TRBJ2-5	CSARDITSEQETQYF
TRBV5-1	TRBJ2-3	CASSLARGSDTQYF
TRBV6-1	TRBJ1-4	CASSRPGTGTEKLFF
TRBV10-1	TRBJ1-5	CARDTSNQPQHF
TRBV10-3	TRBJ1-6	CAISLDRQNSPLHF
TRBV7-2	TRBJ1-2	CASSLRSGTGGYTF
TRBV29-1	TRBJ2-3	CSVSSTDTQYF
TRBV25-1	TRBJ1-1	CASSVTANTEAFF
TRBV2	TRBJ2-7	CASLRDSVSYEQYF
TRBV3-1	TRBJ2-3	CASSLLGGRSDTQYF
TRBV29-1	TRBJ1-1	CSVDQGISEAFF
TRBV6-5	TRBJ2-7	CASTPGPRYEQYF
TRBV11-2	TRBJ1-4	CASSLDSEKLFF
TRBV6-1	TRBJ2-4	CASSVAAKNIQYF
TRBV4-1	TRBJ1-2	CASSQTPGQGKANYGYTF
TRBV28	TRBJ2-3	CASRSQTLTDTQYF
TRBV5-1	TRBJ2-2	CASSQGQTNTGELFF
TRBV5-1	TRBJ2-7	CASSLVSGVNEQYF
TRBV29-1	TRBJ2-5	CSVVRDTETQYF
TRBV3-1	TRBJ2-1	CASSQGALRPYNEQFF
TRBV11-2	TRBJ2-5	CASSHNSRGDETQYF
TRBV28	TRBJ2-3	CASSSPGTYTDTQYF
TRBV11-2	TRBJ1-1	CASSLDALTEAFF
TRBV7-3	TRBJ1-2	CASSLGPAGWRGYTF
TRBV6-4	TRBJ2-4	CASQGTNIQYF